Following are 23 T cell receptor beta chains from one sample sequenced in a study of CD8 T cells in ankylosing spondylitis (dated by TCRdb to the late 2010s). The library relied on 5' RACE. Instrument used: Illumina HiSeq 2500. In-frame beta chains were kept once TCRdb had trimmed the public reads at Q25 with fastp and called clones with MiXCR. Rows are combined by CDR3 protein, so each entry shows the most common genes and DNA. The sample yields about 540,000 distinct CDR3 sequences; 10% to 15% were counted once. The ten top clones hold approximately 6.3% of the sample. Antigens of these TCRs are unknown. The investigation overall reported the following: A TCR beta motif of fewer than 10 highly homologous amino acid variants appeared characteristic of blood from ankylosing spondylitis patients.

The specimen sequenced was blood, either unsorted or a sorted T cell fraction (not recorded which). All receptors derive from a male donor with ankylosing spondylitis.

The chain links TRBV3-1 to TRBJ1-6; a weak D match, TRBD1 (5 bases). Trimming pared 6 bases from V and 0 bases from J, leaving 12 bases between. Germline lookup yields CDR1 LGHDT and CDR2 YNNKEL (reference sequence). This CDR3 has 16 residues. DNA for the CDR3: TGTGCCAGCAGACCACAGGCCAGCTCCTATAATTCACCCCTCCACTTT. Translating gives CASRPQASSYNSPLHF.

This clonotype was seen many times. The CDR3 coding sequence is TGTGCCAGCAGCTTAGTCCACACGACGGGCGAGCAGTACTTC. Its protein is CASSLVHTTGEQYF. The chain joins TRBV7-2 to TRBJ2-7; no reliable D call. Trimming left V 1 base short and J 6 bases short, with 13 bases between. This CDR3 contains 14 residues. The germline V gene has CDR1 SGHTA and CDR2 FQGNSA.

This clonotype has more than one count but fewer than ten. The chain links TRBV29-1 to TRBJ1-1; D is unclear. Germline CDR1 is SQVTM and CDR2 is ANQGSEA. V was shortened by 4 bases and J by 2 bases, with 5 bases between the two germline ends. The CDR3 length is 11 residues. This CDR3 is CSVGSNTEAFF. The CDR3 DNA follows: TGCAGCGTTGGCTCCAACACTGAAGCTTTCTTT. Supplemented by reference TRBV29-1 and TRBJ1-1, the full variable domain reads SAVISQKPSRDICQRGTSLTIQCQVDSQVTMMFWYRQQPGQSLTLIATANQGSEATYESGFVIDKFPISRPNLTFSTLTVSNMSPEDSSIYLCSVGSNTEAFFGQGTRLTVV.

The V call is TRBV6-5, the J call TRBJ2-5; D is perhaps TRBD1 (6 bases). V lost 0 bases, J lost 4 bases, and 12 bases lay in between. The CDR3 loop spans 15 amino acids. Germline CDR1 is MNHEY and CDR2 is SVGAGI. The CDR3 region has the DNA TGTGCCAGCAGTTACTCCCGACAGGTTCGAGAGACCCAGTACTTC. The encoded protein is CASSYSRQVRETQYF.

The chain employs TRBV7-6 and TRBJ2-3, with a tentative D call TRBD2 (5 bases). This CDR3 comprises 16 residues. Trimming stripped 0 bases from V and 0 bases from J, with 10 bases between. Germline-derived CDR1 and CDR2 are SGHVS and FNYEAQ. CDR3 nucleotide sequence: TGTGCCAGCAGCTTAGCGGAGCGGTTTAGCACAGATACGCAGTATTTT. Protein product: CASSLAERFSTDTQYF.

The chain is built from TRBV5-1 and TRBJ1-1; TRBD1 matches 7 bases. CDR1 is SGHRS and CDR2 is YFSETQ in the germline V gene. The J segment lost 0 bases and the V segment lost 6 bases, leaving 11 bases of the junction unmatched. The CDR3 totals 16 residues. In DNA form, the CDR3 reads TGCGCCAGCAATACTCGACAGGGCGCTATGAACACTGAAGCTTTCTTT. Translation gives CASNTRQGAMNTEAFF.

V gene TRBV11-3 combines with J gene TRBJ2-3; 7 nucleotides agree with TRBD1. The V gene end was trimmed by 3 bases and the J gene end by 5 bases; junction bases not matched to a gene: 8. Germline V CDR1 and CDR2: SGHNT, YENEEA. The CDR3 length is 15 residues. CDR3 nucleotides: TGTGCCAGCAGCTTGGGACAGATGCAGGGAGATACGCAGTATTTT. It codes for CASSLGQMQGDTQYF.

This clonotype has only one observation. This chain uses TRBV12-3 or TRBV12-4 with TRBJ1-1; D is ambiguous. This CDR3 contains 10 residues. V lost 10 bases to trimming and J lost 7 bases, with 10 bases between them. The chain's CDR3 is CAITRGEAFF. CDR3 coding DNA: TGTGCCATCACTCGAGGTGAAGCTTTCTTT.

The V and J genes are TRBV12-3 or TRBV12-4 and TRBJ1-6; possible D gene TRBD1, 5 bases. V was cut by 2 bases and J by 11 bases, with 13 bases left in between. This CDR3 is built from 14 residues. CDR3 protein: CASSLRGNGTPLHF. CDR3 nucleotides: TGTGCCAGCAGTTTACGGGGGAATGGTACACCCCTCCACTTT.

The chain recombines TRBV24-1 with TRBJ2-3; D gene uncertain. This CDR3 comprises 14 residues. V dropped 7 bases and J dropped 2 bases, with 12 bases sitting between them. Germline-derived CDR1 and CDR2 are KGHDR and SFDVKD. CDR3 in DNA: TGTGCCACCAGCCGGGCTAGGCCCACAGATACGCAGTATTTT. This translates into CATSRARPTDTQYF.

In its sample, this clonotype was seen a few times. V usage is TRBV9 and J usage is TRBJ1-2; D possibly corresponds to TRBD1 (5 bases). The germline CDR1 and CDR2 sequences are SGDLS and YYNGEE. CDR3 length: 14 residues. Trimming took 4 bases from V and 2 from J, leaving 12 bases between them. The CDR3 is CASSPGEGNYGYTF. The CDR3 DNA reads TGTGCCAGCAGCCCGGGGGAGGGAAACTATGGCTACACCTTC.

The rearrangement uses TRBV7-9 and TRBJ2-7; 11 positions match TRBD2. The CDR3 is made up of 16 amino acids. Trimming removed 0 bases from V and 2 bases from J; junction bases left unmatched: 3. The germline CDR1 and CDR2 sequences are SEHNR and FQNEAQ (reference sequence). CDR3 DNA sequence: TGTGCCAGCAGCTTAGCGGGACTAGCGGAGGCCTACGAGCAGTACGTC. Translating gives CASSLAGLAEAYEQYV.

V is TRBV24-1 and J is TRBJ1-2; TRBD1 matches at 7 bases. V was clipped by 9 bases and J by 4 bases; unmatched bases: 7. CDR1 is KGHDR and CDR2 is SFDVKD in the germline V gene. This CDR3 spans 13 amino acids. This chain's CDR3 is CATSRDSVYGYTF. In DNA form, the CDR3 reads TGTGCCACCTCCCGGGACAGCGTCTATGGCTACACCTTC.

This clonotype was observed at least ten times. V is TRBV29-1 and J is TRBJ2-2; the match to TRBD1 covers 8 bases. CDR1 and CDR2 (germline): SQVTM, ANQGSEA. This CDR3 is 14 amino acids long. V lost 5 bases, J lost 4 bases, and 6 bases stayed unmatched. CDR3 nucleotides: TGCAGCGTTTCTGGACAGGGAAGCACCGGGGAGCTGTTTTTT. It yields the protein CSVSGQGSTGELFF.

The table lists this clonotype with many counts. The chain employs TRBV12-3 or TRBV12-4 and TRBJ2-1; D call uncertain. V was trimmed by 8 bases and J by 6 bases, leaving 14 bases between them. The CDR3 has 13 amino acids. CDR3 in DNA: TGTGCCAGCCTCCGTGATCTTAGCAATGAGCAGTTCTTC. This codes for CASLRDLSNEQFF.

This clonotype was seen more than once but under ten times. The chain employs TRBV5-1 and TRBJ2-3; unclear D gene. Germline CDR1 is SGHRS and CDR2 is YFSETQ. The germline V and J ends were trimmed by 1 base and 1 base, with 10 bases remaining between them. This CDR3 is 15 amino acids long. The CDR3 nucleotides read TGCGCCAGCAGCTTGTATAAGCGTGGCACAGATACGCAGTATTTT. It yields the protein CASSLYKRGTDTQYF.

This clonotype has at least ten counts. This chain uses TRBV7-2 with TRBJ2-5; D gene uncertain. Trimming removed 5 bases from V and 7 bases from J, with 17 bases in between. Germline V gene data show CDR1 as SGHTA and CDR2 as FQGNSA. The CDR3 contains 14 residues. The CDR3 DNA reads TGTGCCAGCAGCATAGAGGACCTGAGAGGGACCCAGTACTTC. Translation: CASSIEDLRGTQYF.

The sample holds a few counts of this clonotype. The V call is TRBV7-2, the J call TRBJ2-5; unclear D gene. Germline V gene data show CDR1 as SGHTA and CDR2 as FQGNSA. Trimming took off 5 bases at V and 4 bases at J, with 11 bases between the two ends. The CDR3 sequence is 13 residues long. The CDR3 sequence is CASSPLRGETQYF. The CDR3 nucleotides read TGTGCCAGCAGCCCCCTTAGAGGAGAGACCCAGTACTTC.

This clonotype came up a few times. The gene calls are TRBV5-1 and TRBJ1-5, with a tentative D call TRBD1 (5 bases). Germline V gives CDR1 SGHRS, CDR2 YFSETQ. Trimming took 5 bases from V and 9 from J, leaving 21 bases between them. The CDR3 runs 15 residues. CDR3 protein: CASSLRDSTNPPQHF. DNA of the CDR3: TGCGCCAGCAGTTTACGAGACAGCACCAACCCGCCCCAGCATTTT.

This clonotype was counted at least ten times. V and J are TRBV3-1 and TRBJ2-5; D might be TRBD2 (6 bases). This CDR3 comprises 14 residues. CDR1 and CDR2 (germline): LGHDT, YNNKEL (reference sequence). Trimming took 4 bases from V and 5 from J, leaving 14 bases between them. The CDR3 reads CASSLGTYGETQYF. The CDR3 coding sequence is TGTGCCAGCAGCCTCGGGACTTACGGGGAGACCCAGTACTTC.

This clonotype was seen ten or more times. The chain is built from TRBV5-1 and TRBJ2-1; 10 positions match TRBD2. There are 16 residues in the CDR3. Germline lookup yields CDR1 SGHRS and CDR2 YFSETQ. V was clipped by 0 bases and J by 8 bases; unmatched bases: 8. CDR3 loop: CASSLALAGVVHEQFF. Here the CDR3 DNA reads TGCGCCAGCAGCTTGGCCCTAGCGGGAGTCGTCCATGAGCAGTTCTTC.

This rearrangement joins TRBV12-5 to TRBJ2-7; D is unresolved. Germline values: CDR1 LGHNT, CDR2 FRNRAP. CDR3 size: 13 residues. Trimming took 4 bases from V and 2 from J, leaving 9 bases between them. The CDR3 reads CASGSDDTYEQYV. Here the CDR3 DNA reads TGTGCTAGTGGTTCGGATGATACCTACGAGCAGTACGTC.

The chain is built from TRBV20-1 and TRBJ2-7, with 7 bases that match TRBD1. Trimming at V came to 5 bases and at J to 4 bases, leaving 5 bases not matched to a gene. Germline V gives CDR1 DFQATT, CDR2 SNEGSKA (reference sequence). The CDR3 covers 12 residues. The CDR3 DNA sequence: TGCAGTGCTTCGACAGGGAGATACGAGCAGTACTTC. Encoded protein: CSASTGRYEQYF.